In its sample, the clone carrying this TCR beta chain was seen a few times. Its specificity is not known. TCRdb used MiXCR to reprocess the 5' RACE reads, holding one entry per CDR3 protein. The data show approximately 500,000 distinct CDR3 sequences, roughly 24% seen once. The sample belongs to a study of identical twins. Study findings and constraints: Donors were not followed over many years; analysis was cross-sectional.

The V gene's germline CDR1 is SGHRS and CDR2 YFSETQ. CDR3 size: 14 residues. Trimming shortened V by 6 bases and J by 7 bases, and 17 bases separated the two germline ends. These data also featured in a second study, about T cells expressing NK-cell markers. That study reports: In about six donors, dominant NKG2C+ clonotypes were roughly 1.0-7.0% of CD8+ T cells. A handful of donors showed these clonotypes also leading the CD3+CD56-NKG2C+ fraction.

Sequencing used CD4+ T cells sorted from blood. The chain combines TRBV5-1 with TRBJ2-1; TRBD1 is a possible D gene (5 bases). The sequence was collected from a woman younger than 35 in good health. The CDR3 region is CASTPGYYVNEQFF. Written as DNA, the CDR3 is TGCGCCAGCACCCCAGGGTACTACGTTAATGAGCAGTTCTTC.